This T cell receptor beta chain appears in the sequencing data of a study of cytomegalovirus exposure and HLA in healthy donors. Details on this clone: Antigen specificity is unknown.

Both 60 Vbeta primers and 13 Jbeta primers went into the PCR. Source study methods: Roughly 11 million shared chains were among the 65 million to 85 million unique TCR beta chains that a later analysis counted. This table comes from immunoSEQ multiplex PCR, and its TCRdb copy is limited to in-frame clones, with some not included. The D gene and trimming were derived from the DNA, and the V and J assignments and clone size from that table. The sample shows about 170,000 clones, about 80% of them seen only once. The length of the CDR3 is 14 residues. V was pared by 5 bases and J by 5 bases, with 5 bases of the junction left unmatched. Germline V gives CDR1 SSHAT, CDR2 FNYEAQ (reference sequence). The study's findings and limits: An analysis done earlier found most TCR beta V segments productive about 87% or about 30% of the time.

Donors sampled were nominally healthy, though unrecorded immune exposures were likely. This clonotype originated in a woman aged 50 to 65 in good health and CMV-seronegative. The sample taken for sequencing was PBMCs. V gene TRBV7-7 combines with J gene TRBJ2-5, with 10 positions matching TRBD1. CDR3 sequence: CASSPTGGGETQYF. The CDR3 DNA reads as TGTGCCAGCAGCCCGACAGGGGGCGGGGAGACCCAGTACTTC.